This paragraph covers one TCR beta chain sequence. The antigen remains unidentified. Patient tissue came from resections in Japan or China, 2014–2017. Two lung cancer pathologists independently confirmed each histologic diagnosis. Some clones are missing from TCRdb's copy, which holds only in-frame ones; the method was immunoSEQ multiplex PCR. The data contain around 4,300 clones, roughly 79% of them seen just once; the ten biggest clones take up 8.2%. CDR3 length equals 14 residues. Per the germline V gene, CDR1 is MNHEY and CDR2 is SVGAGI. Trimming shortened V by 5 bases and J by 3 bases, and 14 bases separated the two germline ends. The data stem from a study of immune evolution from preneoplasia to lung adenocarcinoma. The study, taken as a whole, reports: Later-stage lesions seemingly showed higher T cell density and diversity than normal lung. Top clone share appeared to fall from AAH through AIS, MIA, adenocarcinoma.

This clonotype originated in an older donor with lung adenocarcinoma. The rearrangement links TRBV6-5 to TRBJ2-7; D may be TRBD2 (6 bases). The sample comprised FFPE adjacent normal lung tissue. CDR3 sequence reads: CASSPLATSYEQYF. The DNA of the CDR3 is TGTGCCAGCAGTCCTCTAGCGACGAGCTACGAGCAGTACTTC.